The source of this TCR beta chain is a study of cytomegalovirus exposure and HLA in healthy donors. Per the germline V gene, CDR1 is LNHDA and CDR2 is SQIVND (reference sequence). V was pared by 6 bases and J by 7 bases, with 19 bases between. CDR3 size: 16 residues. This clone was counted a single time. Its antigen is not identified. The PCR was carried out with 60 Vbeta primers and 13 Jbeta primers. Repertoires were generated with immunoSEQ multiplex PCR, while TCRdb's copy carries only in-frame clones and drops some. Here the sample spans 150,000 to 200,000 clones, 70% to 85% being singletons. Study outcomes and limitations: TCR beta sequences numbering over 15,000 were associated with HLA alleles at 0.05 false discovery rate in a later analysis. Researchers reportedly found TCR beta sequences accurately predicted most subjects' HLA-A and HLA-B alleles. The study designated about 180 TCR beta chains cytomegalovirus-associated. Follow-up analysis later connected one missense variant in DCLRE1C with trimming of TCR beta V- and J-genes.

Sequencing was carried out using PBMCs. The TCR was taken from a boy aged 2 to 10 in good health and CMV-seronegative. The rearrangement links TRBV19 to TRBJ1-6; maybe TRBD1 (6 bases). The CDR3 bases are TGTGCCAGTAGATATAGCCCCCAGGGGCTAAATTCACCCCTCCACTTT. The encoded protein is CASRYSPQGLNSPLHF.